A single sample is the source of the 27 T cell receptor beta chains below, sequenced in a study of shared clonotypes between healthy human individuals. Method: immunoSEQ multiplex PCR; TCRdb's copy keeps in-frame clones and lacks some. The sample comprises roughly 640,000 clones, more than 95% of which are singletons, and around 0.06% rests with the top ten. The specimen was naive CD4+ T cells sorted from blood. Subset denoted: CD45RA+ positively selected. These receptor sequences come from a woman between 25 and 40 years old in good health.

Here the CDR3 DNA reads TGTGCCAGTAGTCTGAGTGACCTCCAGGGCTACACCTTC. This sequence encodes CASSLSDLQGYTF. The V call is TRBV19, the J call TRBJ1-2, with D unclear. The CDR3 loop spans 13 amino acids. The germline CDR1 and CDR2 sequences are LNHDA and SQIVND (reference sequence). Trimming took 5 bases from V and 8 from J, leaving 15 bases between them.

This sequence joins TRBV27 and TRBJ2-6; D is possibly TRBD1 (6 bases). The ends were cut back, 6 bases at V and 0 bases at J, with 15 bases in the middle. The CDR3 has 17 amino acids. Germline-derived CDR1 and CDR2 are MNHEY and SMNVEV (reference sequence). The chain's CDR3 is CASSLQTGISGANVLTF. The CDR3 nucleotides read TGTGCCAGCAGCCTACAAACAGGGATCTCTGGGGCCAACGTCCTGACTTTC.

This clone was recorded once. The chain employs TRBV10-3 and TRBJ2-7; 9 nucleotides line up with TRBD2. The length of the CDR3 is 15 residues. Trimming at V came to 10 bases and at J to 2 bases, leaving 12 bases not matched to a gene. CDR1 is ENHRY, CDR2 SYGVKD, per germline. The CDR3 bases are TGTGCCACCAACAAGGAGGGCGGGAGGGCCTACGAGCAGTACTTC. Translating it yields CATNKEGGRAYEQYF.

The chain carries TRBV5-4 and TRBJ1-2, with D perhaps matching TRBD1 (6 bases). Trimming pared 5 bases from V and 5 bases from J, leaving 16 bases between. This CDR3 contains 14 residues. Germline assignment: CDR1 SGHNT and CDR2 YYREEE (reference sequence). As DNA, the CDR3 is TGTGCCAGCAGGTCGGGGGGCGTTCTGTATGGCTACACCTTC. Its protein is CASRSGGVLYGYTF.

The chain carries TRBV28 and TRBJ2-5; either TRBD1 or TRBD2 may supply D (6 bases each). CDR3 length equals 15 residues. Looked up from germline, CDR1 is MDHEN and CDR2 is SYDVKM. Between the trimmed V and J ends, which lost 8 bases and 1 base, there was a span of 17 bases. The CDR3 DNA sequence: TGTGCCAGCTTACCCCGGGGGCAGGTCCAAGAGACCCAGTACTTC. Its protein is CASLPRGQVQETQYF.

This chain joins TRBV29-1 and TRBJ1-1, with TRBD1 matching over 8 bases. Germline V gene data show CDR1 as SQVTM and CDR2 as ANQGSEA. After removal of 7 bases from V and 3 bases from J, the junction contained 7 bases not matched to a gene. The CDR3 has 13 amino acids. CDR3 loop: CSADRGRDTEAFF. In DNA, the CDR3 is TGCAGCGCCGACAGGGGAAGGGACACTGAAGCTTTCTTT.

The chain has TRBV19 and TRBJ1-2, with D unresolved. Trimming removed 5 bases from V and 6 bases from J, with 22 bases in between. The germline CDR1 and CDR2 sequences are LNHDA and SQIVND (reference sequence). The CDR3 is 16 amino acids. The CDR3 here is CASSPSLGAWMDGYTF. DNA for the CDR3: TGTGCCAGTAGTCCCTCCCTTGGAGCTTGGATGGATGGCTACACCTTC.

The chain is built from TRBV7-9 and TRBJ2-4, with 11 bases aligning to TRBD2. Germline CDR1 and CDR2: SEHNR and FQNEAQ (reference sequence). This CDR3 region has 16 residues. V lost 6 bases, J lost 2 bases, and 6 bases stayed unmatched. CDR3 in DNA: TGTGCCAGCAGTGGAACTAGCGGGAGCACCAAAAACATTCAGTACTTC. Amino acids: CASSGTSGSTKNIQYF.

The V gene is TRBV6-1, the J gene TRBJ2-7, with TRBD2 as a possible D gene (5 bases). The CDR3 extends over 15 amino acids. The ends were cut back, 3 bases at V and 2 bases at J, with 14 bases in the middle. Germline V gives CDR1 MNHNS, CDR2 SASEGT. The CDR3 protein is CASSDRPRRTYEQYF. Here the CDR3 DNA reads TGTGCCAGCAGTGACAGGCCTCGGAGGACCTACGAGCAGTACTTC.

V and J are TRBV9 and TRBJ1-5; TRBD1 matches 8 bases. This CDR3 region has 15 residues. Trimming at V came to 0 bases and at J to 3 bases, leaving 2 bases not matched to a gene. The germline gives CDR1 SGDLS, CDR2 YYNGEE. The CDR3 coding sequence is TGTGCCAGCAGCGTAGGGACAGGGTTCAATCAGCCCCAGCATTTT. Translating it yields CASSVGTGFNQPQHF.

This chain joins TRBV6-1 and TRBJ2-7; 8 bases agree with TRBD2. Germline V gives CDR1 MNHNS, CDR2 SASEGT. The trim removed 5 bases at V and 3 bases at J, leaving 6 bases unmatched. The CDR3 length is 14 residues. CDR3 protein: CASSSGLGVYEQYF. The CDR3 DNA reads as TGTGCCAGCAGTTCGGGACTAGGAGTCTACGAGCAGTACTTC.

J is TRBJ1-5 and V is TRBV5-1, with D uncertain. Germline lookup yields CDR1 SGHRS and CDR2 YFSETQ. Trimming took 0 bases from V and 5 from J, leaving 18 bases between them. The CDR3 length is 17 residues. Written as DNA, the CDR3 is TGCGCCAGCAGCTTGGTTCTGCCTCCTCTAGAGGATCAGCCCCAGCATTTT. Amino acid sequence: CASSLVLPPLEDQPQHF.

The chain combines TRBV9 with TRBJ2-1; possible D gene TRBD2, 5 bases. Deletions cut 4 bases from V and 2 bases from J, with 7 bases between. The CDR3 covers 13 residues. Germline loops: CDR1 SGDLS, CDR2 YYNGEE. The CDR3 loop is CASSSGTYNEQFF. CDR3 bases: TGTGCCAGCAGCTCCGGGACCTACAATGAGCAGTTCTTC. The full variable domain, completed using reference TRBV9 and TRBJ2-1, is DSGVTQTPKHLITATGQRVTLRCSPRSGDLSVYWYQQSLDQGLQFLIQYYNGEERAKGNILERFSAQQFPDLHSELNLSSLELGDSALYFCASSSGTYNEQFFGPGTRLTVL.

The chain is built from TRBV10-2 and TRBJ2-7; 8 bases agree with TRBD1. J was trimmed by 5 bases and V by 8 bases; bases with no gene match: 11. This CDR3 has 14 amino acids. CDR1 WSHSY and CDR2 SAAADI come from the germline V gene. CDR3 region: CASGGRGLSNEQYF. Here the CDR3 DNA reads TGCGCCAGCGGGGGCAGGGGGCTCTCTAACGAGCAGTACTTC.

As for this clone: This sample also contains other DNA sequences that code for the same CDR3. The rearrangement joins TRBV11-3 to TRBJ2-1; 11 bases align to TRBD2. Germline CDR1 SGHNT, CDR2 YENEEA. The CDR3 runs to 15 residues. The trim removed 5 bases at V and 4 bases at J, leaving 4 bases unmatched. CDR3 sequence reads: CASSLGTSGYNEQFF. CDR3 in DNA: TGTGCCAGCAGCCTCGGGACTAGCGGATACAATGAGCAGTTCTTC.

The V call is TRBV20-1, the J call TRBJ2-3; no reliable D call. CDR1 and CDR2 (germline): DFQATT, SNEGSKA (reference sequence). The CDR3 length is 11 residues. The V end lost 6 bases, the J end lost 9 bases, and 13 bases lay between the germline ends. CDR3 in amino acids: CSASSPDTQYF. CDR3 coding DNA: TGCAGTGCGTCTAGTCCGGACACGCAGTATTTT.

CDR3 sequence reads: CASSHSRGGSKTGELFF. DNA of the CDR3: TGCGCCAGCAGCCATAGCAGAGGAGGGAGCAAGACCGGGGAGCTGTTTTTT. This chain connects TRBV4-1 to TRBJ2-2, with a tentative D call TRBD2 (6 bases). This CDR3 contains 17 residues. In germline, CDR1 is MGHRA, CDR2 YSYEKL. Deletions cut 3 bases from V and 5 bases from J, with 19 bases between.

This sequence joins TRBV2 and TRBJ2-2, with TRBD2 as a possible D gene (5 bases). Germline values: CDR1 SNHLY, CDR2 FYNNEI. This CDR3 is built from 14 residues. Trimming removed 7 bases at V and 2 bases at J, with 11 bases between. The CDR3 is CASTRSGNTGELFF. For the CDR3, the DNA is TGTGCCAGCACGAGGAGCGGAAACACCGGGGAGCTGTTTTTT.

CDR3 sequence: CASSVVAGELFF. CDR3 sequence (DNA): TGTGCCAGCAGTGTTGTTGCCGGGGAGCTGTTTTTT. J is TRBJ2-2 and V is TRBV28; D remains unclear. The germline V gene encodes CDR1 MDHEN and CDR2 SYDVKM. Trimming left V 5 bases short and J 6 bases short, with 7 bases between. This CDR3 contains 12 residues.

The chain couples TRBV2 to TRBJ2-5; TRBD1 matches 7 bases. Germline-derived CDR1 and CDR2 are SNHLY and FYNNEI. V shed 6 bases and J 1 base; nucleotides not matched to a gene: 5. The CDR3 is made up of 14 amino acids. The CDR3: CASRHRDSQETQYF. DNA for the CDR3: TGTGCCAGCAGGCACCGGGACAGCCAAGAGACCCAGTACTTC.

The genes are TRBV2 and TRBJ1-6, with TRBD1 matching 11 bases. Trimming removed 6 bases from V and 7 bases from J; junction bases left unmatched: 5. Germline CDR1 reads SNHLY; CDR2 reads FYNNEI. The CDR3 totals 15 residues. The CDR3 DNA reads TGTGCCAGCAGGAGGACAGGGGGCCCCAATTCACCCCTCCACTTT. Encoded protein: CASRRTGGPNSPLHF.

This chain joins TRBV16 and TRBJ1-1, with D hard to call. Germline V gene lookup returns CDR1 KGHSY and CDR2 FQNENV. Trimming removed 4 bases from V and 4 bases from J, with 10 bases in between. This CDR3 region has 13 residues. The CDR3 region has the DNA TGTGCCAGCAGCCCCCGCGCTCTCACTGAAGCTTTCTTT. It encodes CASSPRALTEAFF.

The chain couples TRBV5-4 to TRBJ2-1, with TRBD1 matching over 8 bases. Trimming cost V 5 bases and J 8 bases; bases outside gene matches: 3. The CDR3 loop spans 12 amino acids. Germline loops: CDR1 SGHNT, CDR2 YYREEE (reference sequence). CDR3 amino acids: CASSPQGDEQFF. DNA for the CDR3: TGTGCCAGCAGTCCACAGGGGGATGAGCAGTTCTTC. Full variable domain (remainder filled in from reference TRBV5-4 and TRBJ2-1): ETGVTQSPTHLIKTRGQQVTLRCSSQSGHNTVSWYQQALGQGPQFIFQYYREEENGRGNFPPRFSGLQFPNYSSELNVNALELDDSALYLCASSPQGDEQFFGPGTRLTVL.

This chain joins TRBV9 and TRBJ2-1; 11 bases line up with TRBD2. Per germline, CDR1 SGDLS and CDR2 YYNGEE. The CDR3 is 15 amino acids. The trim removed 2 bases at V and 9 bases at J, leaving 7 bases unmatched. This CDR3 is CASSVSGRGWSEQFF. CDR3 sequence (DNA): TGTGCCAGCAGCGTTAGCGGGAGGGGGTGGAGTGAGCAGTTCTTC.

V usage is TRBV5-4 and J usage is TRBJ2-7, with a possible D match to TRBD1 (6 bases). V was cut by 4 bases and J by 0 bases, with 14 bases left in between. CDR1 is SGHNT, CDR2 YYREEE, per germline (reference sequence). The CDR3 loop spans 15 amino acids. This chain's CDR3 is CASSRGAGDSYEQYF. CDR3 nucleotides: TGTGCCAGCAGCCGGGGAGCAGGGGACTCCTACGAGCAGTACTTC.

The chain combines TRBV6-5 with TRBJ2-3, with no clear D. CDR3 size: 13 residues. The germline V gene has CDR1 MNHEY and CDR2 SVGAGI. V was trimmed by 8 bases and J by 2 bases, leaving 11 bases between them. The CDR3 spells CASQKNPTDTQYF. In DNA, the CDR3 is TGTGCCAGCCAAAAGAACCCCACAGATACGCAGTATTTT.

The chain combines TRBV5-1 with TRBJ2-7, with TRBD1 matching over 9 bases. The CDR3 extends over 16 amino acids. Germline trimming cut 0 bases from V and 5 bases from J; bases unmatched to any gene: 9. In germline, CDR1 is SGHRS, CDR2 YFSETQ. The CDR3 is CASSLELGQGLDEQYF. CDR3 DNA sequence: TGCGCCAGCAGCTTGGAATTGGGACAGGGATTAGACGAGCAGTACTTC.